These 3 T cell receptor beta chains were sequenced from one sample in a study of Ad26.COV2.S vaccination and SARS-CoV-2 variants. The treatment: approximately 18 received Ad26.COV2.S at low or high dose, single or two shots; roughly five received placebo; per-sample allocation not given. Material that was analyzed had been drawn on day 63 after the first vaccine or placebo injection. Sequenced by immunoSEQ multiplex PCR; TCRdb stores in-frame clones only, minus some. The sample lists about 400,000 clones; roughly 90% were seen once. Sequences were derived from peripheral blood, sampled in a trial of Ad26.COV2.S vaccine versus placebo. The receptors here all came from a person aged 18-60 years who received the Ad26.COV2.S COVID-19 vaccine or a placebo.

The V and J genes are TRBV18 and TRBJ2-1, with a possible D match to TRBD1 (6 bases). Germline assignment: CDR1 KGHSH and CDR2 LQKENI. Trimming stripped 0 bases from V and 4 bases from J, with 10 bases between. This CDR3 is 15 amino acids long. The CDR3: CASSPPRGSYNEQFF. As DNA, the CDR3 is TGTGCCAGCTCACCACCAAGGGGGTCTTACAATGAGCAGTTCTTC.

The chain recombines TRBV5-6 with TRBJ2-3; 10 bases map to TRBD1. This CDR3 has 17 amino acids. Germline loops: CDR1 SGHDT, CDR2 YYEEEE. V was pared by 4 bases and J by 1 base, with 9 bases of the junction left unmatched. Here the CDR3 reads CASSRIGDRGGTDTQYF. DNA for the CDR3: TGTGCCAGCAGCCGAATAGGGGACAGGGGAGGCACAGATACGCAGTATTTT. Full variable domain (remainder filled in from reference TRBV5-6 and TRBJ2-3): DAGVTQSPTHLIKTRGQQVTLRCSPKSGHDTVSWYQQALGQGPQFIFQYYEEEERQRGNFPDRFSGHQFPNYSSELNVNALLLGDSALYLCASSRIGDRGGTDTQYFGPGTRLTVL.

The chain couples TRBV18 to TRBJ1-3, with 7 bases that match TRBD1. The CDR3 runs to 17 residues. J gave up 0 bases and V 5 bases, and 10 bases lay outside the gene matches. Germline V lookup: CDR1 KGHSH, CDR2 LQKENI. The DNA of the CDR3 is TGTGCCAGCTCAATCCGGTCGGGACAGTTCTCTGGAAACACCATATATTTT. Amino acids: CASSIRSGQFSGNTIYF.